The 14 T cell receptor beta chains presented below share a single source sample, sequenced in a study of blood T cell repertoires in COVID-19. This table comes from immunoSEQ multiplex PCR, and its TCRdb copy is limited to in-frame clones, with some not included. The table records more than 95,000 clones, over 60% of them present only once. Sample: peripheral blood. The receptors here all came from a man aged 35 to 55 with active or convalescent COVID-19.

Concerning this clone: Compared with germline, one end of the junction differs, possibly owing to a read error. In nucleotides, the CDR3 is TGTGCCAGCAGTAAAGCCTTCCAGGGTGCTGGGGCCAACGTCCTGACTTTC. Residues: CASSKAFQGAGANVLTF. The chain recombines TRBV6-1 with TRBJ2-6; a weak D match, TRBD1 (5 bases). There are 17 residues in the CDR3. CDR1 is MNHNS and CDR2 is SASEGT in the germline V gene.

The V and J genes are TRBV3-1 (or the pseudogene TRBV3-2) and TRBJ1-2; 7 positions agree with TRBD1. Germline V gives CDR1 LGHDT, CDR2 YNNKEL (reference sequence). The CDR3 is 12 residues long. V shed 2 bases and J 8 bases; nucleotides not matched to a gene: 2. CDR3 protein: CASSQTGEGYTF. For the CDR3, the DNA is TGTGCCAGCAGCCAAACAGGGGAGGGCTACACCTTC.

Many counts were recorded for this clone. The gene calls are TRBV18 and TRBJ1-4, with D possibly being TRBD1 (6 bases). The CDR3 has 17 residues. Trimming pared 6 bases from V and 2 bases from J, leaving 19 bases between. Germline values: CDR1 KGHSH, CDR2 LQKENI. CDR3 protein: CASSRSTQGGTNEKLFF. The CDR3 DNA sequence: TGTGCCAGCTCCCGCTCGACACAGGGCGGGACTAATGAAAAACTGTTTTTT.

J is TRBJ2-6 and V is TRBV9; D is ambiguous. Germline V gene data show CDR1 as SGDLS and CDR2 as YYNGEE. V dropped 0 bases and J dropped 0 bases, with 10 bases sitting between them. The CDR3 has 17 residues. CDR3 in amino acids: CASSVDHGSSGANVLTF. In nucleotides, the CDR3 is TGTGCCAGCAGCGTAGATCACGGTAGCTCTGGGGCCAACGTCCTGACTTTC.

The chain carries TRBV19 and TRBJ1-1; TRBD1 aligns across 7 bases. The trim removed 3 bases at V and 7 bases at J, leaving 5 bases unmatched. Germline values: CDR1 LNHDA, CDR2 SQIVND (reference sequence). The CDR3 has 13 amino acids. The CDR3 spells CASSMSGGGEAFF. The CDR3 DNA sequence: TGTGCCAGTAGTATGTCAGGGGGTGGTGAAGCTTTCTTT.

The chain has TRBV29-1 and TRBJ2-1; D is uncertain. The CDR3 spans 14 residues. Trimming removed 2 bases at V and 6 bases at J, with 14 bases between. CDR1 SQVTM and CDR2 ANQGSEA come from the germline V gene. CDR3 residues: CSVEKAALGNEQFF. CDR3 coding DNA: TGCAGCGTTGAAAAGGCTGCTCTAGGCAATGAGCAGTTCTTC.

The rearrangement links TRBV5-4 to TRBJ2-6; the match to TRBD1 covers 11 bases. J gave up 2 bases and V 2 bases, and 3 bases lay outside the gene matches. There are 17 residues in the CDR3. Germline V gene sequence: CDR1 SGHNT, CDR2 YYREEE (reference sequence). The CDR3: CASSFGTGGTGANVLTF. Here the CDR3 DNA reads TGTGCCAGCAGCTTCGGGACAGGGGGAACTGGGGCCAACGTCCTGACTTTC.

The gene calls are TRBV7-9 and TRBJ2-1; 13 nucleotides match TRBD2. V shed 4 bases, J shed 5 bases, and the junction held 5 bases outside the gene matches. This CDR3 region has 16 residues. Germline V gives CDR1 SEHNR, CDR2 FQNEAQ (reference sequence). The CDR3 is CASSSMGLAGNNEQFF. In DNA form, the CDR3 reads TGTGCCAGCAGCTCGATGGGACTAGCGGGAAACAATGAGCAGTTCTTC.

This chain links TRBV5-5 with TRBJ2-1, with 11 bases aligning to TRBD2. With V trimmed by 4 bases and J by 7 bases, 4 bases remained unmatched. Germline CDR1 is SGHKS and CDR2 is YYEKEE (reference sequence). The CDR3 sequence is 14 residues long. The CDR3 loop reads CASSALAGGNEQFF. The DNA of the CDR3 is TGTGCCAGCAGCGCCCTAGCGGGGGGTAATGAGCAGTTCTTC.

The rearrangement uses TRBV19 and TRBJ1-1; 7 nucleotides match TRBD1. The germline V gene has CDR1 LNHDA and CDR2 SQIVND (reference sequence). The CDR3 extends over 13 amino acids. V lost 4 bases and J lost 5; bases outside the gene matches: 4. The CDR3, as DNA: TGTGCCAGTAGTAGACAGGGTGAAACTGAAGCTTTCTTT. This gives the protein CASSRQGETEAFF.

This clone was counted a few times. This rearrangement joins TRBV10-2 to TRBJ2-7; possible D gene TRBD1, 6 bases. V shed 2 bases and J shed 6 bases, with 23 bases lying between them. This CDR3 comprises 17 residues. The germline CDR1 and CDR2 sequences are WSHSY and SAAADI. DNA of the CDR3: TGCGCCAGCAGTGAGACTGGACAGTTTTTTTCTTTGGGCGAGCAGTACTTC. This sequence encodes CASSETGQFFSLGEQYF.

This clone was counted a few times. The CDR3 sequence: CASSLRDRFTEAFF. In nucleotides, the CDR3 is TGTGCCAGCAGCTTGAGGGACAGGTTCACTGAAGCTTTCTTT. The chain combines TRBV7-9 with TRBJ1-1; 8 bases fit TRBD1. The CDR3 has 14 residues. Germline V CDR1 and CDR2: SEHNR, FQNEAQ (reference sequence). V lost 3 bases, J lost 4 bases, and 4 bases stayed unmatched.

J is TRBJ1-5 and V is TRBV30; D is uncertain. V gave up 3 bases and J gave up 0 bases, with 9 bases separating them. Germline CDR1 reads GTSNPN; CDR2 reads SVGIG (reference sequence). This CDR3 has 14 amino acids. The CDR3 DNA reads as TGTGCCTGGAGCGCAGAGGTTAGCAATCAGCCCCAGCATTTT. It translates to CAWSAEVSNQPQHF. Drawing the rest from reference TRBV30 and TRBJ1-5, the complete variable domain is SQTIHQWPATLVQPVGSPLSLECTVEGTSNPNLYWYRQAAGRGLQLLFYSVGIGQISSEVPQNLSASRPQDRQFILSSKKLLLSDSGFYLCAWSAEVSNQPQHFGDGTRLSIL.

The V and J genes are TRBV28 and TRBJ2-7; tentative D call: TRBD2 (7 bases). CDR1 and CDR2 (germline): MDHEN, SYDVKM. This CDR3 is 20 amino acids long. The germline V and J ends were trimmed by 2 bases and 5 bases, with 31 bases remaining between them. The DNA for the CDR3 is TGTGCCAGCAGTTTACCGGGTGCTCTAGCGGCAAGGGTAGGGGGGAACGAGCAGTACTTC. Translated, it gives CASSLPGALAARVGGNEQYF.